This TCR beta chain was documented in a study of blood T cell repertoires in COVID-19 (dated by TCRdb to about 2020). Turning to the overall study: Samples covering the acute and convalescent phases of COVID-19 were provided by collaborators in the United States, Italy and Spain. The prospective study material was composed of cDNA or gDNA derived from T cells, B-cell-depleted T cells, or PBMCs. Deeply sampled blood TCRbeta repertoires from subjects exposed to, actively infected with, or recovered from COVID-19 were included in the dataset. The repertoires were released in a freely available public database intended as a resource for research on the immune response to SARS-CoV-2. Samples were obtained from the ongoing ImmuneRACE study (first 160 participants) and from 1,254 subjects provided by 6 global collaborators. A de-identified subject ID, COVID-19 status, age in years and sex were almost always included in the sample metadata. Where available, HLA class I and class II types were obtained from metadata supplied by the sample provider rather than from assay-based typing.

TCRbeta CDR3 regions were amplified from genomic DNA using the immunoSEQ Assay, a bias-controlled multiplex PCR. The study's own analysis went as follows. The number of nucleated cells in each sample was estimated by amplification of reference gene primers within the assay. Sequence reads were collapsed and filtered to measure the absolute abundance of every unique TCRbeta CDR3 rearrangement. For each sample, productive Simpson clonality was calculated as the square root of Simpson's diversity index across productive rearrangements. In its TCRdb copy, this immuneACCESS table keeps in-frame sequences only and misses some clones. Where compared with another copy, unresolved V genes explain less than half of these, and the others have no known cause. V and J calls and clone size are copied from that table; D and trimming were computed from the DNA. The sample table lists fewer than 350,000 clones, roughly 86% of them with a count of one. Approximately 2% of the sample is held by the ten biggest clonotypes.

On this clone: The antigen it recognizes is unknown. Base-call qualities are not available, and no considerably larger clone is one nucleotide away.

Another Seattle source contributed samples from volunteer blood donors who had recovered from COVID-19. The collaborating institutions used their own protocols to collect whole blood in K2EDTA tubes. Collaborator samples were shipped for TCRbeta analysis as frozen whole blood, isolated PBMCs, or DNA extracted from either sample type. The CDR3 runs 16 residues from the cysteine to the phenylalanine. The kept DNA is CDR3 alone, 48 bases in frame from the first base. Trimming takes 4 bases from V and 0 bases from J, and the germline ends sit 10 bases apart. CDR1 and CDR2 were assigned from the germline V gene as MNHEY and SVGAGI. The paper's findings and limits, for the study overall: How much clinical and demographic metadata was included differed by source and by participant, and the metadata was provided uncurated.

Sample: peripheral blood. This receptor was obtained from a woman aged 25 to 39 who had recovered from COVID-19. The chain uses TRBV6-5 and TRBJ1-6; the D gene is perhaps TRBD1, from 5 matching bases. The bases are TGTGCCAGCAGTTCCCACAGGAGCTCCTATAATTCACCCCTCCACTTT. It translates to CASSSHRSSYNSPLHF.